The 10 T cell receptor beta chains listed next were all sequenced from one sample in a study of PD-1 blockade in classical Hodgkin lymphoma. Regarding time point: cycle 4 day 1 (C4D1), after 5 to 7 weeks of nivolumab. All trial patients relapsed after autologous stem cell transplantation. CD4+ T cells were purified from thawed PBMCs by negative selection. Profiled with immunoSEQ multiplex PCR; TCRdb holds only in-frame clones, not every one. Found here are 31,000 or so clones, around 84% of them singletons; the top ten hold 0.65% to 0.95%. The sequences come from CD4+ T cells from blood, collected before the fourth cycle of nivolumab. All receptors derive from a human donor with classical Hodgkin lymphoma.

The J gene is TRBJ1-6, the V gene TRBV6-5; no reliable D call. The CDR3 covers 15 residues. Trimming took off 2 bases at V and 8 bases at J, with 13 bases between the two ends. The V gene's germline CDR1 is MNHEY and CDR2 SVGAGI. CDR3 bases: TGTGCCAGCAGTTACCGAAGGCCCCGGGATTCACCCCTCCACTTT. This translates into CASSYRRPRDSPLHF.

The chain has TRBV30 and TRBJ1-2; 7 nucleotides line up with TRBD1. CDR3 size: 13 residues. V gave up 1 base and J gave up 3 bases; unmatched junction bases: 2. From germline, CDR1 is GTSNPN and CDR2 SVGIG (reference sequence). In DNA form, the CDR3 reads TGTGCCTGGAGTGGACAGGGCGACTATGGCTACACCTTC. It codes for CAWSGQGDYGYTF.

The rearrangement uses TRBV19 and TRBJ2-7; maybe TRBD1 (6 bases). The CDR3 loop spans 15 amino acids. The germline V gene encodes CDR1 LNHDA and CDR2 SQIVND (reference sequence). With 6 bases removed from V and 0 bases from J, the gap between germline ends came to 15 bases. The CDR3, as DNA: TGTGCCAGTAGACAGGGACACTCAACCTCCTACGAGCAGTACTTC. This encodes CASRQGHSTSYEQYF.

The CDR3 sequence: CSAPRQNEQFF. The CDR3 coding sequence is TGCAGTGCTCCGAGGCAGAATGAGCAGTTCTTC. The gene calls are TRBV20-1 and TRBJ2-1, with D hard to call. V dropped 5 bases and J dropped 7 bases, with 9 bases sitting between them. The germline V gene encodes CDR1 DFQATT and CDR2 SNEGSKA (reference sequence). CDR3 size: 11 residues.

The chain has TRBV29-1 and TRBJ1-5; D is unresolved. V gave up 4 bases and J gave up 5 bases, with 6 bases separating them. In germline, CDR1 is SQVTM, CDR2 ANQGSEA. The CDR3 is made up of 11 amino acids. The CDR3 protein is CSVGTDQPQHF. In nucleotides, the CDR3 is TGCAGCGTTGGAACGGATCAGCCCCAGCATTTT.

This clone was counted a few times. The CDR3 here is CASHATNEKLFF. DNA of the CDR3: TGTGCAAGTCATGCAACTAATGAAAAACTGTTTTTT. V is TRBV19 and J is TRBJ1-4, with D hard to call. Germline CDR1 and CDR2: LNHDA and SQIVND (reference sequence). There are 12 residues in the CDR3.

This CDR3 is CASSWEGSHEQYF. CDR3 sequence (DNA): TGCGCCAGCAGCTGGGAAGGGTCTCACGAGCAGTACTTC. The chain is built from TRBV5-1 and TRBJ2-7, with D hard to call. This CDR3 is 13 amino acids long. Per germline, CDR1 SGHRS and CDR2 YFSETQ. Between the trimmed V and J ends, which lost 3 bases and 5 bases, there was a span of 12 bases.

The gene calls are TRBV7-2 and TRBJ2-3, with D maybe TRBD1 (6 bases). Looked up from germline, CDR1 is SGHTA and CDR2 is FQGNSA. The CDR3 spans 14 residues. V lost 1 base, J lost 5 bases, and 10 bases lay in between. DNA for the CDR3: TGTGCCAGCAGCTTAGGGGGGCCGGTAGATACGCAGTATTTT. It codes for CASSLGGPVDTQYF.

CDR3 sequence reads: CASSLAEMGYGYTF. CDR3 DNA sequence: TGTGCCAGCAGCTTAGCGGAGATGGGCTATGGCTACACCTTC. This chain connects TRBV7-3 to TRBJ1-2; D is uncertain. The CDR3 sequence is 14 residues long. V gave up 2 bases and J gave up 4 bases, with 11 bases separating them. Germline V gives CDR1 SGHTA, CDR2 FQGTGA. Using reference TRBV7-3 and TRBJ1-2 for the parts outside the CDR3, the full variable domain is GAGVSQTPSNKVTEKGKYVELRCDPISGHTALYWYRQSLGQGPEFLIYFQGTGAADDSGLPNDRFFAVRPEGSVSTLKIQRTERGDSAVYLCASSLAEMGYGYTFGSGTRLTVV.

The chain links TRBV28 to TRBJ2-7; D may be TRBD1 or TRBD2 (5 bases each). Germline CDR1 is MDHEN and CDR2 is SYDVKM. V gave up 3 bases and J gave up 1 base, with 25 bases separating them. CDR3 size: 19 residues. CDR3 DNA sequence: TGTGCCAGCAGTTTTTATTCTGGGGGACCCTCCCCCTTTTCCTACGAGCAGTACTTC. This encodes CASSFYSGGPSPFSYEQYF.